Reported below is one T cell receptor (beta chain). The antigen remains unidentified. This entry belongs to a study of T cells after yellow fever vaccination. Study-level points and caveats: Although the secondary response was weaker, it peaked faster, at day 5 versus 15.

They built TCR cDNA with 5'RACE template switching, a step that put in a universal primer site and UMIs. TCRdb passed the 5' RACE reads through MiXCR, listing each CDR3 protein once. The table shows around 590,000 distinct CDR3 sequences, with 12% occurring only once. Trimming removed 6 bases from V and 7 bases from J, with 10 bases in between. CDR1 is SGHRS and CDR2 is YFSETQ in the germline V gene. CDR3 size: 11 residues. This clonotype was obtained from a man aged 30 to 45 who received the YFV17D yellow fever vaccine. This chain joins TRBV5-1 and TRBJ1-1; D is ambiguous. Sequencing used PBMCs, obtained on the day of the yellow fever booster vaccination. CDR3 protein: CASKGGVEAFF. CDR3 sequence (DNA): TGCGCCAGCAAGGGAGGAGTTGAAGCTTTCTTT.